This record covers a single T cell receptor beta chain. These data belong to a study of technical replicates of blood from a handful of donors. Germline V gives CDR1 MNHNY, CDR2 SVGAGI (reference sequence). Deletions cut 6 bases from V and 4 bases from J, with 12 bases between. The CDR3 consists of 13 residues. Sequencing used immunoSEQ multiplex PCR; TCRdb keeps in-frame clones, though not all of them. Here the sample spans roughly 79,000 clones, approximately 95% being singletons. Sequencing used T cells isolated from PBMCs. The TCR was taken from a human donor in good health. The V and J genes are TRBV6-6 and TRBJ1-1; no firm D call. This chain's CDR3 is CASSPRLTTEAFF. The CDR3 nucleotides read TGTGCCAGCAGCCCCAGGTTGACCACTGAAGCTTTCTTT.